This TCR beta chain was obtained from a study of T-cell reconstitution after alpha-beta-depleted transplantation in children. Trimming removed 7 bases at V and 0 bases at J, with 14 bases between. Germline values: CDR1 MNHNS, CDR2 SASEGT. The CDR3 is 15 amino acids. As it was prepared, the TCRbeta library received unique molecular identifiers. In TCRdb, the PCR reads were re-called with MiXCR into one record per CDR3 protein. The repertoire holds about 540,000 distinct CDR3 sequences, with 15% to 20% as singletons. This chain uses TRBV6-1 with TRBJ2-3; D gene unclear. The input for sequencing was PBMCs from the stem cell graft donor, taken from the stem cell graft. The source is a human donor who donated a stem cell graft to a child with acute lymphoblastic leukemia. CDR3 region: CASKAVKTSTDTQYF. CDR3 nucleotides: TGTGCCAGCAAAGCAGTGAAGACTAGCACAGATACGCAGTATTTT.